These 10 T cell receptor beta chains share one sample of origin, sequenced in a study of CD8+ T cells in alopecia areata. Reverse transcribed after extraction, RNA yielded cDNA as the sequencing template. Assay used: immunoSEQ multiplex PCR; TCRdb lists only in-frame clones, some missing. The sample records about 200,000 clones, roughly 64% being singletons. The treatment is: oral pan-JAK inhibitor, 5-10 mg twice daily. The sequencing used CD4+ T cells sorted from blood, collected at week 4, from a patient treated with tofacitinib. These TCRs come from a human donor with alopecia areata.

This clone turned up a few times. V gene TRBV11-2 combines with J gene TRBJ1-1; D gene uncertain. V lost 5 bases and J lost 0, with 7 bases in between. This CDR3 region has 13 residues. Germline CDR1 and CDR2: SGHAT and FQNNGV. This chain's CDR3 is CASSVQLNTEAFF. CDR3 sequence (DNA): TGTGCCAGCAGCGTCCAATTGAACACTGAAGCTTTCTTT. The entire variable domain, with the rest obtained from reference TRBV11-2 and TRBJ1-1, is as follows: EAGVAQSPRYKIIEKRQSVAFWCNPISGHATLYWYQQILGQGPKLLIQFQNNGVVDDSQLPKDRFSAERLKGVDSTLKIQPAKLEDSAVYLCASSVQLNTEAFFGQGTRLTVV.

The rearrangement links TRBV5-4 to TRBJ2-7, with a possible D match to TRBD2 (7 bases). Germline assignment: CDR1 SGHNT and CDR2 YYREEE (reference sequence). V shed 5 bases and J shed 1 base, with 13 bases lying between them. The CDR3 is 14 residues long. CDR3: CASRPGGESYEQYF. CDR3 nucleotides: TGTGCCAGCAGGCCGGGGGGCGAGTCCTACGAGCAGTACTTC.

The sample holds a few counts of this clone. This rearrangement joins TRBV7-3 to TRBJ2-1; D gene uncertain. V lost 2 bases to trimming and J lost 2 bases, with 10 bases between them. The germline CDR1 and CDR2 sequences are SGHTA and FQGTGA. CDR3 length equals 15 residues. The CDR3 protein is CASSLVQLPYNEQFF. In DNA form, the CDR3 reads TGTGCCAGCAGCTTAGTACAGCTCCCCTACAATGAGCAGTTCTTC.

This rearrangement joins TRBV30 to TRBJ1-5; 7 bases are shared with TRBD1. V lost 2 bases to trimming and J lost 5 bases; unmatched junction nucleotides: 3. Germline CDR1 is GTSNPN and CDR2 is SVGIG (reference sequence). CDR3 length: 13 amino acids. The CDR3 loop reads CAWSPGGDQPQHF. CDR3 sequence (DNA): TGTGCCTGGAGTCCAGGGGGGGATCAGCCCCAGCATTTT.

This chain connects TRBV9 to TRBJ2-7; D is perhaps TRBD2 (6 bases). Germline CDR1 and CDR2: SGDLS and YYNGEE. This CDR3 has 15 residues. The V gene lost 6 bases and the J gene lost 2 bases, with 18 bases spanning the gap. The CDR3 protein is CASTPGGGETYEQYF. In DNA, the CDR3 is TGTGCCAGCACCCCGGGTGGAGGGGAAACCTACGAGCAGTACTTC. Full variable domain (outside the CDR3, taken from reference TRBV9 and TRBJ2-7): DSGVTQTPKHLITATGQRVTLRCSPRSGDLSVYWYQQSLDQGLQFLIQYYNGEERAKGNILERFSAQQFPDLHSELNLSSLELGDSALYFCASTPGGGETYEQYFGPGTRLTVT.

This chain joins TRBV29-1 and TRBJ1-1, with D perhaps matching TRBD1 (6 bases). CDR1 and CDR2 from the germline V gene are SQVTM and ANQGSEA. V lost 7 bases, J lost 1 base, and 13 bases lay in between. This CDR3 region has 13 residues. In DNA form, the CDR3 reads TGCAGCGCCTACAGGGCTACGAACACTGAAGCTTTCTTT. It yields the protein CSAYRATNTEAFF.

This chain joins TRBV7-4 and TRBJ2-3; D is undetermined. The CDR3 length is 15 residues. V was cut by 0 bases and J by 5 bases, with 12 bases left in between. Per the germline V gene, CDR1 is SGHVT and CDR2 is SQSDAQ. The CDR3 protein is CASSLAGPRRDTQYF. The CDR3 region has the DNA TGTGCCAGCAGCTTAGCAGGTCCTAGGCGAGATACGCAGTATTTT.

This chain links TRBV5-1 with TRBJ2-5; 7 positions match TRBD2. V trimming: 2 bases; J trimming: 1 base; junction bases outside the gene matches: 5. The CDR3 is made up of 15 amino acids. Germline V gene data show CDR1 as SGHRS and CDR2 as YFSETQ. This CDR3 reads CASSFVAGPQETQYF. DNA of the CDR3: TGCGCCAGCAGCTTCGTAGCGGGCCCCCAAGAGACCCAGTACTTC.

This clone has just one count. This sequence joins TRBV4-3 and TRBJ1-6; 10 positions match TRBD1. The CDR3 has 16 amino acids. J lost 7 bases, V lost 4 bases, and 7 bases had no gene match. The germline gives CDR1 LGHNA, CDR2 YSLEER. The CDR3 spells CASSRLAGQGNSPLHF. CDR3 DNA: TGCGCCAGCAGCCGATTGGCGGGACAGGGGAATTCACCCCTCCACTTT.

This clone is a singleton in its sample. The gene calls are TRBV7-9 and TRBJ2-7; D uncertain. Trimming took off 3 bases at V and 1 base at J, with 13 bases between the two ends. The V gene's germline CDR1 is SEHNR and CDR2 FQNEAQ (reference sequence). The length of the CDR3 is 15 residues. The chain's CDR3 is CASSFGAVVSYEQYF. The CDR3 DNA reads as TGTGCCAGCAGCTTCGGCGCAGTCGTGTCCTACGAGCAGTACTTC.